Following are 27 T cell receptor beta chains from one sample sequenced in a study of T cell responses to AZD1222 COVID-19 vaccine. Profiling relied on immunoSEQ multiplex PCR, and the TCRdb table lists in-frame clones only, not all of them. Of 90,000 to 120,000 clones listed, roughly nine tenths are singletons. The sequences come from peripheral blood, collected 28 days after the second dose of the MenACWY control vaccine. The receptor source for this set is an adult who received the MenACWY meningococcal vaccine as a control.

The chain has TRBV7-3 and TRBJ2-5; D is possibly TRBD2 (5 bases). CDR3 size: 13 residues. V lost 5 bases to trimming and J lost 7 bases, with 14 bases between them. Germline CDR1 and CDR2: SGHTA and FQGTGA. The CDR3 bases are TGTGCCAGCAGCCGGGGTTCAGAAGGGACCCAGTACTTC. As protein: CASSRGSEGTQYF.

V and J are TRBV3-1 (or the pseudogene TRBV3-2) and TRBJ2-7; unclear D gene. Germline V gene data show CDR1 as LGHDT and CDR2 as YNNKEL (reference sequence). The CDR3 totals 14 residues. V lost 0 bases and J 3 bases, leaving 9 bases between the germline ends. CDR3 nucleotides: TGTGCCAGCAGCCAAGATCTGGGGAACTACGAGCAGTACTTC. Amino acids: CASSQDLGNYEQYF.

V is TRBV6-4 and J is TRBJ2-3; 9 positions agree with TRBD1. This CDR3 has 16 amino acids. The germline CDR1 and CDR2 sequences are MRHNA and SNTAGT. V lost 2 bases to trimming and J lost 3 bases; unmatched junction nucleotides: 6. The CDR3 is CASSDDDRGWTDTQYF. CDR3 bases: TGTGCCAGCAGTGACGATGACAGGGGGTGGACAGATACGCAGTATTTT.

The CDR3 loop reads CASSLGYKATLAKNIQYF. CDR3 sequence (DNA): TGTGCCAGCAGCTTAGGATACAAGGCGACGCTAGCCAAAAACATTCAGTACTTC. The chain has TRBV7-2 and TRBJ2-4; D gene unclear. Germline CDR1 is SGHTA and CDR2 is FQGNSA. V was cut by 1 base and J by 0 bases, with 16 bases left in between. The CDR3 covers 18 residues.

This clone appeared once. The rearrangement uses TRBV2 and TRBJ2-7, with 8 bases identical to TRBD1. CDR3 size: 13 residues. Trimming took 1 base from V and 5 from J; bases not matched to a gene: 1. Germline V gives CDR1 SNHLY, CDR2 FYNNEI. The CDR3 loop reads CASSEEQGDEQYF. Written as DNA, the CDR3 is TGTGCCAGCAGTGAAGAACAGGGGGACGAGCAGTACTTC.

V gene TRBV7-3 combines with J gene TRBJ2-5, with D perhaps matching TRBD2 (7 bases). Trimming took off 6 bases at V and 5 bases at J, with 19 bases between the two ends. This CDR3 comprises 15 residues. Germline-derived CDR1 and CDR2 are SGHTA and FQGTGA. CDR3 in amino acids: CASSPEGGGLETQYF. The CDR3 bases are TGTGCCAGCAGTCCCGAAGGGGGGGGGCTGGAGACCCAGTACTTC.

The chain links TRBV15 to TRBJ1-4; D unresolved. The CDR3 contains 15 residues. Trimming left V 1 base short and J 8 bases short, with 14 bases between. Germline CDR1 reads LNHNV; CDR2 reads YYDKDF (reference sequence). The CDR3 sequence: CATSRAISGEEKLFF. CDR3 DNA: TGTGCCACCAGCAGAGCTATTAGTGGGGAAGAAAAACTGTTTTTT. The variable domain in full, with the rest retrieved from reference TRBV15 and TRBJ1-4, is DAMVIQNPRYQVTQFGKPVTLSCSQTLNHNVMYWYQQKSSQAPKLLFHYYDKDFNNEADTPDNFQSRRPNTSFCFLDIRSPGLGDTAMYLCATSRAISGEEKLFFGSGTQLSVL.

A few counts support this clone. The chain employs TRBV4-3 and TRBJ1-2, with 7 bases that match TRBD1. The CDR3 length is 16 residues. Per germline, CDR1 LGHNA and CDR2 YSLEER. J lost 7 bases, V lost 3 bases, and 14 bases had no gene match. The CDR3 nucleotides read TGCGCCAGCAGCCACAAAGGGCTTACGACAGGGACTGGCTACACCTTC. Residues: CASSHKGLTTGTGYTF.

The chain combines TRBV13 with TRBJ2-2, with D hard to call. CDR1 is PRHDT, CDR2 FYEKMQ, per germline (reference sequence). This CDR3 comprises 14 residues. The V end was cut by 2 bases, the J end by 0 bases, with 4 bases between. CDR3 residues: CASSLRANTGELFF. CDR3 coding DNA: TGTGCCAGCAGCTTAAGAGCGAACACCGGGGAGCTGTTTTTT. Using reference TRBV13 and TRBJ2-2 for the parts outside the CDR3, the full variable domain is AAGVIQSPRHLIKEKRETATLKCYPIPRHDTVYWYQQGPGQDPQFLISFYEKMQSDKGSIPDRFSAQQFSDYHSELNMSSLELGDSALYFCASSLRANTGELFFGEGSRLTVL.

J is TRBJ1-1 and V is TRBV4-2; D is perhaps TRBD1 (6 bases). V gave up 1 base and J gave up 0 bases, with 15 bases separating them. Germline CDR1 is LGHNA and CDR2 is YNFKEQ. The CDR3 has 17 amino acids. The CDR3 DNA sequence: TGTGCCAGCAGCCAAGGCCTAGACGGGGGGCTGAACACTGAAGCTTTCTTT. It translates to CASSQGLDGGLNTEAFF.

V and J are TRBV7-6 and TRBJ1-5, with D maybe TRBD1 (6 bases). Germline CDR1 and CDR2: SGHVS and FNYEAQ. The V gene lost 5 bases and the J gene lost 6 bases, with 20 bases spanning the gap. The CDR3 is 16 amino acids. The CDR3, as DNA: TGTGCCAGCAGCCTAAGTACAGGGCCAGGAGGTCAGCCCCAGCATTTT. This encodes CASSLSTGPGGQPQHF.

The count of this clone is one. The chain carries TRBV19 and TRBJ2-3; D might be TRBD1 (6 bases). The germline gives CDR1 LNHDA, CDR2 SQIVND (reference sequence). Trimming took 3 bases from V and 2 from J, leaving 15 bases between them. The CDR3 is 16 residues long. This CDR3 is CASSIVHTGPTDTQYF. The CDR3 DNA follows: TGTGCCAGTAGTATCGTCCATACAGGGCCCACAGATACGCAGTATTTT.

CDR3 nucleotides: TGTGCCAGCAGCCCCCCGTCTGCAGGGAGTCTAGCGGGGGTAAGACCAGATACGCAGTATTTT. It translates to CASSPPSAGSLAGVRPDTQYF. This sequence joins TRBV6-6 and TRBJ2-3, with 10 positions matching TRBD2. The CDR3 sequence is 21 residues long. The germline V gene encodes CDR1 MNHNY and CDR2 SVGAGI (reference sequence). The junction had 25 bases not matched to a gene; V was cut back by 6 bases and J by 4 bases.

The chain combines TRBV3-1 (or the pseudogene TRBV3-2) with TRBJ2-5; no clear D gene. The CDR3 length is 13 residues. CDR1 LGHDT and CDR2 YNNKEL come from the germline V gene (reference sequence). Trimming removed 1 base at V and 4 bases at J, with 7 bases between. CDR3 nucleotides: TGTGCCAGCAGCCAAGGTAGCCGAGAGACCCAGTACTTC. It codes for CASSQGSRETQYF.

A single count supports this clone. The chain is built from TRBV5-1 and TRBJ2-3; 7 bases match TRBD1. V trimming: 4 bases; J trimming: 8 bases; junction bases outside the gene matches: 13. Germline-derived CDR1 and CDR2 are SGHRS and YFSETQ. The CDR3 contains 15 residues. CDR3 nucleotides: TGCGCCAGCAGCACGACAGGGTCCATTAAAGGTACGCAGTATTTT. As protein: CASSTTGSIKGTQYF.

In this sample, this clone turned up a few times. J is TRBJ2-1 and V is TRBV27; TRBD1 matches at 9 bases. The CDR3 length is 15 residues. Germline assignment: CDR1 MNHEY and CDR2 SMNVEV (reference sequence). V gave up 6 bases and J gave up 3 bases; unmatched junction bases: 6. In nucleotides, the CDR3 is TGTGCCAGCAGAAAATTGACAGGGGGCTACAATGAGCAGTTCTTC. Residues: CASRKLTGGYNEQFF.

The gene calls are TRBV7-2 and TRBJ1-2, with a possible D match to TRBD1 (5 bases). CDR1 and CDR2 from the germline V gene are SGHTA and FQGNSA. The CDR3 is 14 amino acids. V was cut by 2 bases and J by 2 bases, with 9 bases left in between. The CDR3 here is CASSLSRQNYGYTF. CDR3 nucleotides: TGTGCCAGCAGCTTATCGAGACAGAACTATGGCTACACCTTC. Looking up the rest from reference TRBV7-2 and TRBJ1-2 gives the full variable domain: GAGVSQSPSNKVTEKGKDVELRCDPISGHTALYWYRQSLGQGLEFLIYFQGNSAPDKSGLPSDRFSAERTGGSVSTLTIQRTQQEDSAVYLCASSLSRQNYGYTFGSGTRLTVV.

The chain recombines TRBV7-2 with TRBJ2-7; D gene ambiguous. This CDR3 is built from 14 residues. Between the trimmed V and J ends, which lost 3 bases and 0 bases, there was a span of 9 bases. Germline V gives CDR1 SGHTA, CDR2 FQGNSA. CDR3: CASSFLAHSYEQYF. For the CDR3, the DNA is TGTGCCAGCAGCTTCCTGGCGCACTCCTACGAGCAGTACTTC. Full variable domain (outside the CDR3, taken from reference TRBV7-2 and TRBJ2-7): GAGVSQSPSNKVTEKGKDVELRCDPISGHTALYWYRQSLGQGLEFLIYFQGNSAPDKSGLPSDRFSAERTGGSVSTLTIQRTQQEDSAVYLCASSFLAHSYEQYFGPGTRLTVT.

The chain employs TRBV18 and TRBJ1-1; D may be TRBD1 (6 bases). Trimming shortened V by 3 bases and J by 3 bases, and 11 bases separated the two germline ends. Germline values: CDR1 KGHSH, CDR2 LQKENI. This CDR3 contains 14 residues. CDR3 nucleotides: TGTGCCAGCTCACCCGTGGACAGCTACACTGAAGCTTTCTTT. Translation gives CASSPVDSYTEAFF.

The chain links TRBV5-4 to TRBJ2-5, with D tentatively TRBD2 (5 bases). CDR1 and CDR2 from the germline V gene are SGHNT and YYREEE (reference sequence). The CDR3 has 15 residues. Trimming took off 4 bases at V and 5 bases at J, with 18 bases between the two ends. Here the CDR3 reads CASSATEGRRETQYF. CDR3 coding DNA: TGTGCCAGCAGCGCTACAGAGGGAAGGCGGGAGACCCAGTACTTC. The full variable domain, its missing parts supplied by reference TRBV5-4 and TRBJ2-5, is ETGVTQSPTHLIKTRGQQVTLRCSSQSGHNTVSWYQQALGQGPQFIFQYYREEENGRGNFPPRFSGLQFPNYSSELNVNALELDDSALYLCASSATEGRRETQYFGPGTRLLVL.

This chain's CDR3 is CASSQGTSNQPQHF. The CDR3 nucleotides read TGTGCCAGCAGCCAAGGGACAAGCAATCAGCCCCAGCATTTT. The rearrangement joins TRBV3-1 (or the pseudogene TRBV3-2) to TRBJ1-5, with D possibly being TRBD1 (5 bases). The CDR3 consists of 14 residues. V was clipped by 1 base and J by 1 base, with 5 bases between them. Germline V lookup: CDR1 LGHDT, CDR2 YNNKEL (reference sequence).

The chain combines TRBV5-4 with TRBJ2-7, with D perhaps matching TRBD1 (6 bases). This CDR3 region has 14 residues. Germline V gives CDR1 SGHNT, CDR2 YYREEE (reference sequence). Trimming cost V 0 bases and J 2 bases, with 9 bases left between them. The CDR3 DNA reads TGTGCCAGCAGCTTGGGAGGGGGTCCCTACGAGCAGTACTTC. Protein sequence: CASSLGGGPYEQYF.

The genes are TRBV27 and TRBJ1-2; 9 bases align to TRBD1. CDR1 and CDR2 from the germline V gene are MNHEY and SMNVEV (reference sequence). The CDR3 is made up of 16 amino acids. J lost 0 bases, V lost 5 bases, and 7 bases had no gene match. Here the CDR3 reads CASSPGTGTTNYGYTF. Here the CDR3 DNA reads TGTGCCAGCAGTCCCGGGACAGGGACCACTAACTATGGCTACACCTTC.

This clone has ten or more counts. This chain connects TRBV5-1 to TRBJ2-7, with D tentatively TRBD1 (6 bases). The germline gives CDR1 SGHRS, CDR2 YFSETQ. This CDR3 region has 15 residues. V was pared by 2 bases and J by 3 bases, with 15 bases between. CDR3 loop: CASSFSGGGYYEQYF. As DNA, the CDR3 is TGCGCCAGCAGCTTCTCTGGGGGCGGCTACTACGAGCAGTACTTC.

V gene TRBV19 combines with J gene TRBJ1-5; TRBD1 matches at 10 bases. The germline V gene has CDR1 LNHDA and CDR2 SQIVND (reference sequence). V was pared by 7 bases and J by 7 bases, with 4 bases of the junction left unmatched. The CDR3 is 13 amino acids. The CDR3 region is CASIGTGVQPQHF. Here the CDR3 DNA reads TGTGCCAGTATAGGGACAGGGGTACAGCCCCAGCATTTT.

This clone was counted a single time. V usage is TRBV30 and J usage is TRBJ1-1; TRBD1 is a possible D gene (5 bases). Trimming stripped 3 bases from V and 1 base from J, with 15 bases between. The CDR3 sequence is 15 residues long. CDR1 is GTSNPN, CDR2 SVGIG, per germline (reference sequence). CDR3 in amino acids: CAWRIQGVANTEAFF. CDR3 bases: TGTGCCTGGAGGATCCAAGGGGTCGCGAACACTGAAGCTTTCTTT.

The chain couples TRBV5-1 to TRBJ2-7; perhaps D is TRBD1 or TRBD2 (6 bases each). With 0 bases removed from V and 3 bases from J, the gap between germline ends came to 16 bases. This CDR3 has 16 amino acids. The germline CDR1 and CDR2 sequences are SGHRS and YFSETQ. As DNA, the CDR3 is TGCGCCAGCAGCTTGGCCTCCGGGGGCCAGGGCTACGAGCAGTACTTC. Translation: CASSLASGGQGYEQYF.